This T cell receptor (beta chain) emerged from a study of blood T cell repertoires in COVID-19. Study-level background: Samples representing acute and convalescent COVID-19 were sourced from the United States, Italy and Spain. In each case, the material was cDNA or gDNA derived from T cells, B-cell-depleted T cells, or PBMCs.

Authors' analysis steps: Nucleated cell number was recorded as an estimate derived from reference gene primer amplification. Profiling relied on immunoSEQ multiplex PCR, and the TCRdb table lists in-frame clones only, not all of them. D and trimming were read from the DNA, whereas the V and J calls and clone size are those reported in that table. The table has about 230,000 clones, about 80% seen once. The V and J ends lost 4 bases and 3 bases respectively, with 15 bases between them. CDR3 length equals 15 residues. Looked up from germline, CDR1 is SGHRS and CDR2 is YFSETQ. This chain connects TRBV5-1 to TRBJ2-3; tentative D call: TRBD2 (5 bases). The source of this sequence is a man aged 50-60 years with active or convalescent COVID-19. Sequenced sample: peripheral blood. The CDR3 sequence is CASSLLGDMTDTQYF. CDR3 DNA sequence: TGCGCCAGCAGCCTCCTGGGAGATATGACAGATACGCAGTATTTT.